This T cell receptor (beta chain) was recorded in a study of T cell responses to AZD1222 COVID-19 vaccine. This clone is a singleton in its sample. The V gene's germline CDR1 is MDHEN and CDR2 SYDVKM. V lost 6 bases and J 3 bases, leaving 9 bases between the germline ends. This CDR3 comprises 12 residues. Data came from immunoSEQ multiplex PCR; TCRdb stores just in-frame clones and leaves some out. The sample contains 150,000 to 200,000 clones, roughly 94% of which appear only once. The sequencing here drew on peripheral blood, taken 28 days after the second AZD1222 dose. This chain links TRBV28 with TRBJ2-7; D uncertain. This sequence was found in an adult who received the AZD1222 COVID-19 vaccine. CDR3: CASRDSDYEQYF. In nucleotides, the CDR3 is TGTGCCAGCAGAGACTCAGACTACGAGCAGTACTTC.